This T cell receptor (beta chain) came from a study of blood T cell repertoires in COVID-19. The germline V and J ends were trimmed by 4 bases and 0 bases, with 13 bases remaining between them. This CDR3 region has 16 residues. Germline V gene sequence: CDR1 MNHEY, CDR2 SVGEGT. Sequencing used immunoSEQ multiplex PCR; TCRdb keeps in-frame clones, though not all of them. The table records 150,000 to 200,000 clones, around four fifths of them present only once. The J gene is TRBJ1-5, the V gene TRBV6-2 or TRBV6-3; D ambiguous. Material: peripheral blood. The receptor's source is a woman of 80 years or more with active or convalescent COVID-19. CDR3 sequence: CASSSHSTYSNQPQHF. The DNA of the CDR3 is TGTGCCAGCAGTTCGCACTCTACTTATAGCAATCAGCCCCAGCATTTT.